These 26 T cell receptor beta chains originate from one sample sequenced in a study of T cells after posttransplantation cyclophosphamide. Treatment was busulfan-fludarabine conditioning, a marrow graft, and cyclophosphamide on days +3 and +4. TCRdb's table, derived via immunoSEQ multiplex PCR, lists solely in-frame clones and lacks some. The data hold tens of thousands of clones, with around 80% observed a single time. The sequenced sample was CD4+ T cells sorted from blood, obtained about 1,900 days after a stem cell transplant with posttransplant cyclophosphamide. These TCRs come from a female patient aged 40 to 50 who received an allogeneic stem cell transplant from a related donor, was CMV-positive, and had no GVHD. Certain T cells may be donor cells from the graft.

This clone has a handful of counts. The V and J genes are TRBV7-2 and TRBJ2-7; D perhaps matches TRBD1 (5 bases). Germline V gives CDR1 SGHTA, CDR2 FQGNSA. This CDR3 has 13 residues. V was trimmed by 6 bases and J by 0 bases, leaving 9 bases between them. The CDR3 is CASSPRASYEQYF. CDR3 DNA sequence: TGTGCCAGCAGTCCCAGGGCCTCCTACGAGCAGTACTTC.

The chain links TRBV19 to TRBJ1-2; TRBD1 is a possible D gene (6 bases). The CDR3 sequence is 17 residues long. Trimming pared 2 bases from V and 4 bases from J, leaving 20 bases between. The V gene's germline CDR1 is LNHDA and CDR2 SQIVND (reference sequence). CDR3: CASSIPGHRGGGYGYTF. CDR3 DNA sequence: TGTGCCAGTAGTATACCGGGGCATAGGGGGGGTGGCTATGGCTACACCTTC.

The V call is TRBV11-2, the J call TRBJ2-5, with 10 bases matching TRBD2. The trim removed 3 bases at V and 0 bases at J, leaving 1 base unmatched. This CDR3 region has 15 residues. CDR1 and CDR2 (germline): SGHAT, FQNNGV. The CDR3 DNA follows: TGTGCCAGCAGCTTCCTAGCGGGGGACCAAGAGACCCAGTACTTC. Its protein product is CASSFLAGDQETQYF.

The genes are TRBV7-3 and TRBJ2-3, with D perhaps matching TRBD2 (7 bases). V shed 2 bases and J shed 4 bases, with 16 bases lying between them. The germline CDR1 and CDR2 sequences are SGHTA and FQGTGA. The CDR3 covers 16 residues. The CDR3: CASSLGAAGAPDTQYF. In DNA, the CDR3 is TGTGCCAGCAGCTTAGGAGCGGCGGGGGCCCCAGATACGCAGTATTTT.

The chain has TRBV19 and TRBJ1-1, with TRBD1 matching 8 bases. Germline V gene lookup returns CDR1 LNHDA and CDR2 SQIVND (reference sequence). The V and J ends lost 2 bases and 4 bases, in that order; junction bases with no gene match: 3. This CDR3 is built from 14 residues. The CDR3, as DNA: TGTGCCAGTAGTATACAGGGGGCAGGCACTGAAGCTTTCTTT. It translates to CASSIQGAGTEAFF.

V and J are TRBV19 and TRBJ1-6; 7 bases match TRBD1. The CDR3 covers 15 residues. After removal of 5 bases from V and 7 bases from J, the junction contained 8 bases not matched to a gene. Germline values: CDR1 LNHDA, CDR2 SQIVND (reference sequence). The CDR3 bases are TGTGCCAGTAGTGAGGGGGCGGAATCAAATTCACCCCTCCACTTT. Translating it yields CASSEGAESNSPLHF.

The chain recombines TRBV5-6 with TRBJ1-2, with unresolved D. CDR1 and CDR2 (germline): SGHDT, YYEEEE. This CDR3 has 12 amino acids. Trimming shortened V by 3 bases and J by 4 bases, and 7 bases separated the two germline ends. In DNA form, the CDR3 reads TGTGCCAGCAGCTCCCTAGGCTATGGCTACACCTTC. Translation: CASSSLGYGYTF.

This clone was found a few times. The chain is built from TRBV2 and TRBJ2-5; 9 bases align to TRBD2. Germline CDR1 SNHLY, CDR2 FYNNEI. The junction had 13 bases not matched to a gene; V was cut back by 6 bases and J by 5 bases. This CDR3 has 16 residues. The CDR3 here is CASRRDLAGPRETQYF. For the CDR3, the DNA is TGTGCCAGCAGGCGGGACCTAGCGGGACCCCGGGAGACCCAGTACTTC.

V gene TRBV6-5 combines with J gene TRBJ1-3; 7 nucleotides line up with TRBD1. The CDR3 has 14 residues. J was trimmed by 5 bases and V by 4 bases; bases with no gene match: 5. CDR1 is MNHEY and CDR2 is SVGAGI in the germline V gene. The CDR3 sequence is CASSSLQGRNTIYF. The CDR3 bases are TGTGCCAGCAGTTCCTTACAGGGGCGAAACACCATATATTTT.

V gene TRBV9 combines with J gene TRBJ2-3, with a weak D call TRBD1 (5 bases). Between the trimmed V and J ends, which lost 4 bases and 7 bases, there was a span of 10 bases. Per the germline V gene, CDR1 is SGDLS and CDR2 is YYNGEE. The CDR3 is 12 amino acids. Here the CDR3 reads CASSLDSYTQYF. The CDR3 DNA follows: TGTGCCAGCAGCCTAGACAGTTATACGCAGTATTTT.

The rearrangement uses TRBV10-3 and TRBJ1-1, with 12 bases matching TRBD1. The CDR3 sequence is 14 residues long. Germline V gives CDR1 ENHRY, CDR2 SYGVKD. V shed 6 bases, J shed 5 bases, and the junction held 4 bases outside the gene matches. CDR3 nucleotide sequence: TGTGCCATCAGCCCGGGACAGGGGGCTACTGAAGCTTTCTTT. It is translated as CAISPGQGATEAFF.

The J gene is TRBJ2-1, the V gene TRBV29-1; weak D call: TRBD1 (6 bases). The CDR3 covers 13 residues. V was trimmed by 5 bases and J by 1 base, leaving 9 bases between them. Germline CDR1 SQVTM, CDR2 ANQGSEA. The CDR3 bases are TGCAGCGTTCGGACAGAGTCCTACAATGAGCAGTTCTTC. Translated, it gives CSVRTESYNEQFF.

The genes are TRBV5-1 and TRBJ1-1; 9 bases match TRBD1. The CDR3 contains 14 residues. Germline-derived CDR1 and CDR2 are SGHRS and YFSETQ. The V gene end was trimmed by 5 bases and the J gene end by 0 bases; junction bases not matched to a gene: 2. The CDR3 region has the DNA TGCGCCAGCAGTGGGACAGGGATGAACACTGAAGCTTTCTTT. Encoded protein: CASSGTGMNTEAFF.

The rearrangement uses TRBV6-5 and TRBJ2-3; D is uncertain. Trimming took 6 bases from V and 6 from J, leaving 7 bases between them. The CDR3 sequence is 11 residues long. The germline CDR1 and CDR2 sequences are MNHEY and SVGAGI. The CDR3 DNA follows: TGTGCCAGCAGATGGCGGGATACGCAGTATTTT. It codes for CASRWRDTQYF.

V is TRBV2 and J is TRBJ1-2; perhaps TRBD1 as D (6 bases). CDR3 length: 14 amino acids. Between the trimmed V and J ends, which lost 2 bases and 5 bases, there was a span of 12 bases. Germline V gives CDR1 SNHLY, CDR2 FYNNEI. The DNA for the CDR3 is TGTGCCAGCAGTGAAAGGGTTCAGGGGTATGGCTACACCTTC. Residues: CASSERVQGYGYTF.

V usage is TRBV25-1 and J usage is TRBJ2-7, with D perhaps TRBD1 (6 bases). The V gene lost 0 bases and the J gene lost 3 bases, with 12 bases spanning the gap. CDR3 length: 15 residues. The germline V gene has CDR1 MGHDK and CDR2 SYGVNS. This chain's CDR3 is CASSEYRRGNYEQYF. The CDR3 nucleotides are TGTGCCAGCAGTGAATATAGAAGGGGGAACTACGAGCAGTACTTC.

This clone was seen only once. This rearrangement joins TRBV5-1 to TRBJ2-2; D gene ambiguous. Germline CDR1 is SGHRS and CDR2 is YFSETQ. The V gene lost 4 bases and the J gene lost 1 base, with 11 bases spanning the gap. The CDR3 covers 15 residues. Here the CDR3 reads CASSRVRQNTGELFF. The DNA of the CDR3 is TGCGCCAGCAGCCGGGTCCGGCAGAACACCGGGGAGCTGTTTTTT.

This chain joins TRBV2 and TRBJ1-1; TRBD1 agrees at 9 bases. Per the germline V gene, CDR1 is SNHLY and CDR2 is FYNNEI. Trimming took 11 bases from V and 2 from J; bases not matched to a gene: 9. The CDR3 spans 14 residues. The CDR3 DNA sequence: TGTGCCGGGTCACAGGGGGCTCTAAACACTGAAGCTTTCTTT. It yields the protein CAGSQGALNTEAFF.

The CDR3 DNA is TGTGCCAGCAGCTTGTCGCTTGAGCCTTCGGGCACTGAAGCTTTCTTT. This encodes CASSLSLEPSGTEAFF. This rearrangement joins TRBV5-6 to TRBJ1-1; D uncertain. Deletions cut 1 base from V and 4 bases from J, with 17 bases between. Germline CDR1 is SGHDT and CDR2 is YYEEEE. This CDR3 region has 16 residues.

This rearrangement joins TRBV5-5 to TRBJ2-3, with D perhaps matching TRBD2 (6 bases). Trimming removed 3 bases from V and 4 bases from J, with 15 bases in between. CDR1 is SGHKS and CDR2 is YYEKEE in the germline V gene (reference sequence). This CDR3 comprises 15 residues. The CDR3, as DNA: TGTGCCAGCAGCTCCGAATGGCGGGGTTCAGATACGCAGTATTTT. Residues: CASSSEWRGSDTQYF.

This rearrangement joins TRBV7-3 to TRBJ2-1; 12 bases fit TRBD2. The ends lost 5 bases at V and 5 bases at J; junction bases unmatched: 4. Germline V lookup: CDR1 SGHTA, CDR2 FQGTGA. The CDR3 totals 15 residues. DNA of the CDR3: TGTGCCAGCAGCCCGCTAGCGGGGGGGGACAATGAGCAGTTCTTC. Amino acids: CASSPLAGGDNEQFF. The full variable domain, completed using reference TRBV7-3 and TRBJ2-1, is GAGVSQTPSNKVTEKGKYVELRCDPISGHTALYWYRQSLGQGPEFLIYFQGTGAADDSGLPNDRFFAVRPEGSVSTLKIQRTERGDSAVYLCASSPLAGGDNEQFFGPGTRLTVL.

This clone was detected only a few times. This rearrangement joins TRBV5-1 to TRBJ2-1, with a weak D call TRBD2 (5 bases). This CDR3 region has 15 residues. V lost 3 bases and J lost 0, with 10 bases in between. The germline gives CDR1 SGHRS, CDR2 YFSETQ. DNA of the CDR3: TGCGCCAGCAGCTCCGGAGGAACCTCCTACAATGAGCAGTTCTTC. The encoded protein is CASSSGGTSYNEQFF.

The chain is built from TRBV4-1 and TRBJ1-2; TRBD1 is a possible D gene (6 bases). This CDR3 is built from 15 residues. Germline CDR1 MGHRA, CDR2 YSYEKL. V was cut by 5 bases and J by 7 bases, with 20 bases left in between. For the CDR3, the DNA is TGCGCCAGCAGCTCCCAGGCAGGGGTTAGGGGTGGCTACACCTTC. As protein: CASSSQAGVRGGYTF.

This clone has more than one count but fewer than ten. The chain's CDR3 is CASSLDRNYGYTF. The CDR3 bases are TGTGCCAGCAGCCTCGACAGGAACTATGGCTACACCTTC. The J gene is TRBJ1-2, the V gene TRBV2; possibly TRBD1 for D (6 bases). The CDR3 covers 13 residues. Per germline, CDR1 SNHLY and CDR2 FYNNEI. The ends were cut back, 6 bases at V and 2 bases at J, with 10 bases in the middle.

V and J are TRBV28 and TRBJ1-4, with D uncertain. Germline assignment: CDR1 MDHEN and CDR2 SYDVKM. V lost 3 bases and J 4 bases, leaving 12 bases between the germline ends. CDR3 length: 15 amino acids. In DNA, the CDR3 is TGTGCCAGCAGTTTTGAGGGAAATGGTAATGAAAAACTGTTTTTT. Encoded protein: CASSFEGNGNEKLFF.

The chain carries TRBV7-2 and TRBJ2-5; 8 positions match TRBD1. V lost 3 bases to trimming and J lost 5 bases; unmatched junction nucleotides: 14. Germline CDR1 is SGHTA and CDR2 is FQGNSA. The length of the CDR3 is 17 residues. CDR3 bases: TGTGCCAGCAGCTTTAGGGCCTCAGGGGGCGTGGGGGAGACCCAGTACTTC. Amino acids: CASSFRASGGVGETQYF.